These T cell receptor beta chains were read from a single sample in a study of T-cell memory formation after mild COVID-19. TCRdb redid the calling of the 5' RACE reads with MiXCR, one entry per CDR3 protein. The sample holds about 160,000 distinct CDR3 sequences, 31% seen once. The source material was PBMCs or a T cell subset sorted from them (not recorded which). The receptors come from an adult woman who had mild COVID-19 (a few samples of this study predate the infection). Cell type and time point are not known. Each CDR3 is given with its conserved first and last residue. The D gene is left open where the match is weak. A clone size is listed for some rows: how often the clone was seen (once, few, many), or a class if it is expanded.

DNA: TGCAGTGCTAGAGGACGGCTGAACACTGAAGCTTTCTTT; CDR3: CSARGRLNTEAFF; D: -; J: TRBJ1-1; size: -; V: TRBV20-1
DNA: TGTGCCATCAGTGACTTAGCGGGAGGCTCCTACGAGCAGTACTTC; CDR3: CAISDLAGGSYEQYF; D: TRBD2; J: TRBJ2-7; size: -; V: TRBV10-3
DNA: TGCGCCAGCAGCTTGGTACTCTTAGCGGGAGGCCCCCCAGATACGCAGTATTTT; CDR3: CASSLVLLAGGPPDTQYF; D: TRBD2; J: TRBJ2-3; size: few; V: TRBV5-1
DNA: TGCGCCAGCAGCCAGGGGATCTCGACTCGAGGGTACGAGCAGTACTTC; CDR3: CASSQGISTRGYEQYF; D: -; J: TRBJ2-7; size: few; V: TRBV4-3
DNA: TGCGCCAGCAGGTCGGGACTCCCCCCCACAGATACGCAGTATTTT; CDR3: CASRSGLPPTDTQYF; D: -; J: TRBJ2-3; size: -; V: TRBV5-1
DNA: TGTGCCAGCAGCTCTGGGACAGTAAGCACAGATACGCAGTATTTT; CDR3: CASSSGTVSTDTQYF; D: TRBD1; J: TRBJ2-3; size: -; V: TRBV7-9
DNA: TGTGCCAGCACCCCCGGGGGGACAGGCGTCGGGGAGACCCAGTACTTC; CDR3: CASTPGGTGVGETQYF; D: -; J: TRBJ2-5; size: few; V: TRBV6-5
DNA: TGCAGCGGGTGGGACGGACCCTACGAGCAGTACTTC; CDR3: CSGWDGPYEQYF; D: -; J: TRBJ2-7; size: -; V: TRBV29-1
DNA: TGTGCCATCTCAGGGGTGGCCTCCTATGGCTACACCTTC; CDR3: CAISGVASYGYTF; D: -; J: TRBJ1-2; size: few; V: TRBV7-9
DNA: TGTGCCAGCAAGAAAGGCCTAGCGGGGATCACAGATACGCAGTATTTT; CDR3: CASKKGLAGITDTQYF; D: TRBD2; J: TRBJ2-3; size: few; V: TRBV12-3/TRBV12-4
DNA: TGTGCCAGCAGCGCAGGCCCCGGAAATTCACCCCTCCACTTT; CDR3: CASSAGPGNSPLHF; D: -; J: TRBJ1-6; size: -; V: TRBV9
DNA: TGTGCCAGCAGCTTAGAGGCTGCAGGGGAGCAGTACTTC; CDR3: CASSLEAAGEQYF; D: -; J: TRBJ2-7; size: -; V: TRBV7-6
DNA: TGTGCCATCAGCCCAGGCCTAGCGGGGCGCACAGATACGCAGTATTTT; CDR3: CAISPGLAGRTDTQYF; D: TRBD2; J: TRBJ2-3; size: many; V: TRBV10-3
DNA: TGTGCCAGCAGCCAAGAAGGAGAGGGACCTTGGGGCACTGAAGCTTTCTTT; CDR3: CASSQEGEGPWGTEAFF; D: -; J: TRBJ1-1; size: few; V: TRBV14
DNA: TGTGCCAGCAGCTTAAACCCAGGGGGGACCCAGTACTTC; CDR3: CASSLNPGGTQYF; D: TRBD1; J: TRBJ2-5; size: few; V: TRBV7-6
DNA: TGTGCCAGCAACCGCGGTAACACTGAAGCTTTCTTT; CDR3: CASNRGNTEAFF; D: -; J: TRBJ1-1; size: many; V: TRBV6-1
DNA: TGCGCCAGCAGCTTGGATCCCGGACTAGCGGGGGAGCAGTACTTC; CDR3: CASSLDPGLAGEQYF; D: TRBD2; J: TRBJ2-7; size: few; V: TRBV5-1
DNA: TGTGCCAGCACTCCTGGACAGGGAGGTAATCAGCCCCAGCATTTT; CDR3: CASTPGQGGNQPQHF; D: TRBD1; J: TRBJ1-5; size: few; V: TRBV5-5
DNA: TGCAGTGCCAGGCTCGGTGGGGGGAGAGGGAACACTGAAGCTTTCTTT; CDR3: CSARLGGGRGNTEAFF; D: -; J: TRBJ1-1; size: few; V: TRBV20-1
DNA: TGTGCCAGCAGCGTAGCACCCGGGACTGAAGCTTTCTTT; CDR3: CASSVAPGTEAFF; D: -; J: TRBJ1-1; size: -; V: TRBV9
DNA: TGCGCCAGCAGCATCATACCTAGCACAGATACGCAGTATTTT; CDR3: CASSIIPSTDTQYF; D: -; J: TRBJ2-3; size: few; V: TRBV5-1
DNA: TGTGCCAGCAGGGTTTTAGCTAACTATGGCTACACCTTC; CDR3: CASRVLANYGYTF; D: -; J: TRBJ1-2; size: few; V: TRBV2
DNA: TGTGCCAGCAGCTTTCGGGGGGCAAACTACAATGAGCAGTTCTTC; CDR3: CASSFRGANYNEQFF; D: -; J: TRBJ2-1; size: -; V: TRBV7-9
DNA: TGCAGTGCTAGAGATCCCAGGTCGACAGGACCCCGCACAGATACGCAGTATTTT; CDR3: CSARDPRSTGPRTDTQYF; D: -; J: TRBJ2-3; size: few; V: TRBV20-1
DNA: TGTGCCATCAGTGAGTCTGGACAATACCCTTTCGGTGAGCAGTTCTTC; CDR3: CAISESGQYPFGEQFF; D: -; J: TRBJ2-1; size: -; V: TRBV10-3
DNA: TGTGCCAGCAGTTCTCGGACAGGCGCCTATGGCTACACCTTC; CDR3: CASSSRTGAYGYTF; D: TRBD1; J: TRBJ1-2; size: few; V: TRBV12-3/TRBV12-4
DNA: TGTGCCAGCAGCTTAGGGCAGGCAGCCTACGAGCAGTACTTC; CDR3: CASSLGQAAYEQYF; D: -; J: TRBJ2-7; size: few; V: TRBV7-6
DNA: TGTGCCAGCAGTGGCCAGGGGGCCTCCTACAATGAGCAGTTCTTC; CDR3: CASSGQGASYNEQFF; D: TRBD1; J: TRBJ2-1; size: -; V: TRBV6-5
DNA: TGTGCCAGCAGCCTTACCGGGAACCAAGAGACCCAGTACTTC; CDR3: CASSLTGNQETQYF; D: -; J: TRBJ2-5; size: few; V: TRBV7-2
DNA: TGCGCCAGCAGCCCAGGGACGGTTCCCTACGAGCAGTACTTC; CDR3: CASSPGTVPYEQYF; D: -; J: TRBJ2-7; size: many; V: TRBV5-1
DNA: TGTGCCAGCAGTTTGCAGGGGTCGAGCACAGATACGCAGTATTTT; CDR3: CASSLQGSSTDTQYF; D: -; J: TRBJ2-3; size: -; V: TRBV12-3/TRBV12-4
DNA: TGCGCCAGCAGCTTGGTGCCAGCCTACGAGCAGTACTTC; CDR3: CASSLVPAYEQYF; D: -; J: TRBJ2-7; size: -; V: TRBV5-1
DNA: TGTGCCAGCACGGGGGGCAAAGCTAACTATGGCTACACCTTC; CDR3: CASTGGKANYGYTF; D: -; J: TRBJ1-2; size: few; V: TRBV2
DNA: TGTGCCAGCAGCTTAGCAATAACGGACAGGGGGGGCTACACCTTC; CDR3: CASSLAITDRGGYTF; D: TRBD1; J: TRBJ1-2; size: -; V: TRBV7-2
DNA: TGTGCCAGCAGCTTAGGTGTCAGGGGGAACACAGATACGCAGTATTTT; CDR3: CASSLGVRGNTDTQYF; D: TRBD1; J: TRBJ2-3; size: -; V: TRBV7-3
DNA: TGTGCCAGCAGCGTAGGGGCACAGCTCCACTACGAGCAGTACTTC; CDR3: CASSVGAQLHYEQYF; D: -; J: TRBJ2-7; size: few; V: TRBV9
DNA: TGTGCCAGCGGACAGAGCCATAGCACAGATACGCAGTATTTT; CDR3: CASGQSHSTDTQYF; D: -; J: TRBJ2-3; size: -; V: TRBV12-3/TRBV12-4